The clone carrying this T cell receptor (beta chain) was detected a few times. Clones were read by immunoSEQ multiplex PCR, and TCRdb kept only the in-frame ones, dropping some. The sample contains roughly 95,000 clones, around 84% of which appear only once. These data originate in a study of cytomegalovirus exposure and HLA in healthy donors. Sequencing was done on a sample of PBMCs. The origin of this receptor is a young man in good health and CMV-seropositive.

CDR3 sequence reads: CASSLADRVDGYTF. In DNA, the CDR3 is TGTGCCAGCAGCTTAGCGGACAGGGTTGATGGCTACACCTTC. This chain links TRBV11-2 with TRBJ1-2; the match to TRBD1 covers 8 bases. The trim removed 1 base at V and 6 bases at J, leaving 4 bases unmatched. The CDR3 runs to 14 residues. CDR1 SGHAT and CDR2 FQNNGV come from the germline V gene. Filled out from reference TRBV11-2 and TRBJ1-2, the complete variable domain reads EAGVAQSPRYKIIEKRQSVAFWCNPISGHATLYWYQQILGQGPKLLIQFQNNGVVDDSQLPKDRFSAERLKGVDSTLKIQPAKLEDSAVYLCASSLADRVDGYTFGSGTRLTVV.